This T cell receptor (beta chain) was sequenced in a study of T cell responses to AZD1222 COVID-19 vaccine. Overall study results and limits: Just six people given AZD1222 tested seropositive at baseline.

Some clones are missing from TCRdb's copy, which holds only in-frame ones; the method was immunoSEQ multiplex PCR. This table holds some 150,000 clones, 75% to 95% found once. V was cut by 0 bases and J by 1 base, with 10 bases left in between. Germline CDR1 SEHNR, CDR2 FQNEAQ (reference sequence). The CDR3 is made up of 16 amino acids. Of note for this clone: The target antigen is unknown.

Sequencing used peripheral blood, obtained on day 0 of AZD1222 vaccination. This chain uses TRBV7-9 with TRBJ1-5; D remains ambiguous. The TCR originated in an adult in good health. CDR3: CASSLAPYGSNQPQHF. CDR3 sequence (DNA): TGTGCCAGCAGCTTAGCGCCGTACGGGAGCAATCAGCCCCAGCATTTT.